Below, 24 T cell receptor beta chains from the same sample are listed, as sequenced in a study of regulatory T cells in long-lasting Graves disease. Time point given: newly diagnosed GD, antithyroid drugs for less than 3 months. Preparation of the TCR library used RNA extracted from PBMCs. For TCR beta, libraries came from iRepertoire HTBI primers and Arm-PCR of CDR3 regions. Each CDR3 protein gets one entry after TCRdb re-called the multiplex PCR reads with MiXCR. The table records around 500,000 distinct CDR3 sequences, roughly 16% of them present only once. A further study also used this sample, focusing on T cells in Graves' hyperthyroidism and ophthalmopathy.

The specimen comprised peripheral blood mononuclear cells (PBMCs), sampled at new diagnosis, from a patient treated with antithyroid drugs. The receptors originated from a woman aged 40 to 65 with Graves disease.

Ten or more counts support this clonotype. J is TRBJ1-1 and V is TRBV5-1; 7 bases match TRBD1. V trimming: 6 bases; J trimming: 0 bases; junction bases outside the gene matches: 14. CDR1 is SGHRS and CDR2 is YFSETQ in the germline V gene. CDR3 length equals 17 residues. CDR3 sequence: CASIPEPGTAMNTEAFF. As DNA, the CDR3 is TGCGCCAGCATCCCGGAGCCCGGGACAGCCATGAACACTGAAGCTTTCTTT.

This clonotype was counted at least ten times. The V call is TRBV10-1, the J call TRBJ1-1; 8 bases fit TRBD1. Germline V CDR1 and CDR2: WNHNN, SYGVQD (reference sequence). The CDR3 has 13 residues. V was pared by 7 bases and J by 3 bases, with 4 bases of the junction left unmatched. The CDR3 protein is CASKDRGDTEAFF. CDR3 bases: TGCGCCAGCAAAGACAGGGGTGACACTGAAGCTTTCTTT.

This clonotype has a count of ten or more. J is TRBJ1-2 and V is TRBV12-3 or TRBV12-4; D is perhaps TRBD1 (6 bases). This CDR3 comprises 14 residues. The V and J ends lost 6 bases and 6 bases respectively, with 17 bases between them. The CDR3 coding sequence is TGTGCCAGCAGCCCCGCCGGCCAGGGGAATGGCTACACCTTC. This encodes CASSPAGQGNGYTF.

This clonotype was detected ten times or more. This chain joins TRBV10-2 and TRBJ2-7; maybe TRBD1 (5 bases). CDR1 WSHSY and CDR2 SAAADI come from the germline V gene. Trimming cost V 7 bases and J 7 bases, with 17 bases left between them. There are 13 residues in the CDR3. CDR3 amino acids: CASTPDRIGEQYF. In DNA form, the CDR3 reads TGCGCCAGCACCCCTGACAGAATCGGAGAGCAGTACTTC.

The chain couples TRBV29-1 to TRBJ2-2; no clear D. This CDR3 has 13 residues. Germline V gene data show CDR1 as SQVTM and CDR2 as ANQGSEA. Trimming shortened V by 5 bases and J by 5 bases, and 12 bases separated the two germline ends. The CDR3 loop reads CSVQTLGTGELFF. CDR3 sequence (DNA): TGCAGCGTTCAGACCTTGGGGACCGGGGAGCTGTTTTTT.

This clonotype was seen only a few times. The chain carries TRBV7-9 and TRBJ2-3; a weak D match, TRBD2 (7 bases). Germline CDR1 reads SEHNR; CDR2 reads FQNEAQ (reference sequence). V shed 5 bases and J shed 4 bases, with 19 bases lying between them. This CDR3 is built from 16 residues. CDR3 bases: TGTGCCAGCAGCCCAAAGGAGGGGGGGATCTCAGATACGCAGTATTTT. It translates to CASSPKEGGISDTQYF.

This clonotype was found a few times. The rearrangement joins TRBV4-1 to TRBJ1-3; tentative D call: TRBD1 (6 bases). Germline V CDR1 and CDR2: MGHRA, YSYEKL. This CDR3 has 16 amino acids. V was clipped by 1 base and J by 0 bases, with 10 bases between them. The CDR3 DNA reads as TGCGCCAGCAGCCAAGGGGACAATTACTCTGGAAACACCATATATTTT. Amino acid sequence: CASSQGDNYSGNTIYF.

This clonotype was found many times. The chain has TRBV2 and TRBJ1-5; TRBD1 matches at 9 bases. The junction had 4 bases not matched to a gene; V was cut back by 4 bases and J by 6 bases. This CDR3 contains 14 residues. Germline V gives CDR1 SNHLY, CDR2 FYNNEI. Here the CDR3 reads CASSGGQGLQPQHF. CDR3 nucleotides: TGTGCCAGCAGTGGGGGACAGGGCCTTCAGCCCCAGCATTTT.

This clonotype has at least ten counts. The chain has TRBV7-3 and TRBJ2-1; 8 nucleotides align to TRBD1. The CDR3 extends over 14 amino acids. In germline, CDR1 is SGHTA, CDR2 FQGTGA. The J segment lost 7 bases and the V segment lost 6 bases, leaving 8 bases of the junction unmatched. CDR3 amino acids: CASSPQGALNEQFF. The DNA of the CDR3 is TGTGCCAGCAGTCCCCAGGGGGCGCTTAATGAGCAGTTCTTC.

V usage is TRBV9 and J usage is TRBJ1-4; 8 bases map to TRBD1. Germline V CDR1 and CDR2: SGDLS, YYNGEE. The CDR3 has 17 residues. The trim removed 0 bases at V and 0 bases at J, leaving 4 bases unmatched. The CDR3 nucleotides are TGTGCCAGCAGCGTAGGACAGGGGCTAACAACTAATGAAAAACTGTTTTTT. Protein sequence: CASSVGQGLTTNEKLFF. Using reference TRBV9 and TRBJ1-4 for the parts outside the CDR3, the full variable domain is DSGVTQTPKHLITATGQRVTLRCSPRSGDLSVYWYQQSLDQGLQFLIQYYNGEERAKGNILERFSAQQFPDLHSELNLSSLELGDSALYFCASSVGQGLTTNEKLFFGSGTQLSVL.

This clonotype was detected ten times or more. J is TRBJ2-1 and V is TRBV12-3 or TRBV12-4; D may be TRBD2 (6 bases). The CDR3 is 14 residues long. Trimming removed 6 bases at V and 2 bases at J, with 11 bases between. Written as DNA, the CDR3 is TGTGCCAGCAGCGGAGGGACGGCCTACAATGAGCAGTTCTTC. It specifies CASSGGTAYNEQFF.

This clonotype was detected a few times. The chain carries TRBV12-3 or TRBV12-4 and TRBJ1-1; D gene ambiguous. V was trimmed by 3 bases and J by 10 bases, leaving 12 bases between them. The CDR3 runs 12 residues. The CDR3 here is CASSFRVLPAFF. The CDR3, as DNA: TGTGCCAGCAGTTTCCGCGTCCTTCCAGCTTTCTTT.

The chain carries TRBV7-3 and TRBJ2-3; TRBD2 agrees at 8 bases. V lost 5 bases to trimming and J lost 2 bases; unmatched junction nucleotides: 6. The germline gives CDR1 SGHTA, CDR2 FQGTGA. The CDR3 covers 15 residues. In DNA form, the CDR3 reads TGTGCCAGCAGCGCCACTAGCGGAGACACAGATACGCAGTATTTT. It yields the protein CASSATSGDTDTQYF.

In its sample, this clonotype was seen a few times. This may be a read error: a much more frequent sequence differs by one nucleotide. V usage is TRBV7-3 and J usage is TRBJ1-2; no definite D call. The length of the CDR3 is 17 residues. CDR1 SGHTA and CDR2 FQGTGA come from the germline V gene. The CDR3 sequence: CTSSYDALVALIHGYTF. CDR3 bases: TGTACCAGCAGCTACGACGCCCTGGTGGCCCTTATACATGGCTACACCTTC.

This clonotype was seen repeatedly, ten times or more. The chain is built from TRBV5-1 and TRBJ1-1, with 8 bases identical to TRBD1. The trim removed 4 bases at V and 0 bases at J, leaving 8 bases unmatched. The CDR3 is made up of 16 amino acids. Germline V lookup: CDR1 SGHRS, CDR2 YFSETQ. DNA for the CDR3: TGCGCCAGCAGCCTACGACAGGGGAATATGAACACTGAAGCTTTCTTT. Translation gives CASSLRQGNMNTEAFF.

This clonotype was seen many times. This chain joins TRBV5-6 and TRBJ2-7, with D possibly matching TRBD1 (6 bases). The V gene lost 4 bases and the J gene lost 7 bases, with 21 bases spanning the gap. Per germline, CDR1 SGHDT and CDR2 YYEEEE. This CDR3 region has 15 residues. The CDR3 bases are TGTGCCAGCAGCCCCGACGGGGACATCCTGGGGGAGCAGTACTTC. Translating gives CASSPDGDILGEQYF.

This clonotype was recorded a few times. Its ends do not fully match the called genes, so a read error is possible. The J gene is TRBJ2-2, the V gene TRBV7-7; 8 nucleotides line up with TRBD1. CDR3 size: 16 residues. Germline lookup yields CDR1 SSHAT and CDR2 FNYEAQ (reference sequence). The CDR3 is CASSIHRGTNTGELFF. CDR3 nucleotides: TGTGCTAGCAGCATACACAGGGGGACGAACACCGGGGAGCTGTTTTTT. Full variable domain (missing parts from reference TRBV7-7 and TRBJ2-2): GAGVSQSPRYKVTKRGQDVTLRCDPISSHATLYWYQQALGQGPEFLTYFNYEAQPDKSGLPSDRFSAERPEGSISTLTIQRTEQRDSAMYRCASSIHRGTNTGELFFGEGSRLTVL.

This clonotype was counted many times. This chain connects TRBV5-1 to TRBJ2-7, with 11 bases that match TRBD2. Trimming took 2 bases from V and 3 from J; bases not matched to a gene: 4. CDR1 and CDR2 (germline): SGHRS, YFSETQ. CDR3 length: 15 residues. The CDR3, as DNA: TGCGCCAGCAGCTTCGGGACTAGCGGTCTCTACGAGCAGTACTTC. This gives the protein CASSFGTSGLYEQYF.

This clonotype was observed a handful of times. The CDR3, as DNA: TGTGCCATCAGGGAGGGGGGGCGACATGAGCAGTTCTTC. It specifies CAIREGGRHEQFF. V and J are TRBV10-3 and TRBJ2-1, with a tentative D call TRBD2 (7 bases). The V and J ends lost 6 bases and 8 bases respectively, with 14 bases between them. Germline V gene data show CDR1 as ENHRY and CDR2 as SYGVKD. The CDR3 is made up of 13 amino acids.

There are many counts of this clonotype. The chain recombines TRBV29-1 with TRBJ2-7; D remains unclear. Germline V gives CDR1 SQVTM, CDR2 ANQGSEA. The CDR3 sequence is 12 residues long. Trimming shortened V by 4 bases and J by 6 bases, and 13 bases separated the two germline ends. CDR3: CSVVPSGSEQYF. The CDR3 DNA sequence: TGCAGCGTTGTTCCCTCCGGATCCGAGCAGTACTTC.

This clonotype was counted ten times or more. CDR3 residues: CASRVREHTGELFF. Here the CDR3 DNA reads TGTGCCAGCAGGGTCAGAGAACACACCGGGGAGCTGTTTTTT. This chain connects TRBV2 to TRBJ2-2, with D uncertain. The ends were cut back, 6 bases at V and 3 bases at J, with 11 bases in the middle. In germline, CDR1 is SNHLY, CDR2 FYNNEI. The CDR3 loop spans 14 amino acids. The complete variable domain, with remaining parts taken from reference TRBV2 and TRBJ2-2, reads EPEVTQTPSHQVTQMGQEVILRCVPISNHLYFYWYRQILGQKVEFLVSFYNNEISEKSEIFDDQFSVERPDGSNFTLKIRSTKLEDSAMYFCASRVREHTGELFFGEGSRLTVL.

The chain combines TRBV9 with TRBJ2-7; either TRBD1 or TRBD2 may supply D (6 bases each). Between the trimmed V and J ends, which lost 3 bases and 3 bases, there was a span of 16 bases. The CDR3 spans 15 residues. CDR1 is SGDLS and CDR2 is YYNGEE in the germline V gene. The CDR3 sequence: CASSEGGTPNYEQYF. The CDR3 DNA is TGTGCCAGCAGCGAAGGAGGGACACCAAACTACGAGCAGTACTTC.

This clonotype was counted many times. CDR3 coding DNA: TGTGCCAGCAGGCGATGGGGGATGAACACTGAAGCTTTCTTT. This encodes CASRRWGMNTEAFF. The V gene is TRBV5-6, the J gene TRBJ1-1, with D possibly matching TRBD1 (5 bases). The germline gives CDR1 SGHDT, CDR2 YYEEEE. This CDR3 has 14 amino acids. V shed 5 bases and J shed 0 bases, with 11 bases lying between them.

This sequence joins TRBV10-1 and TRBJ1-2; unclear D gene. Trimming took 3 bases from V and 8 from J, leaving 10 bases between them. The CDR3 loop spans 12 amino acids. Germline V gene sequence: CDR1 WNHNN, CDR2 SYGVQD (reference sequence). The CDR3 loop is CASSDGFDGYTF. In nucleotides, the CDR3 is TGCGCCAGCAGTGATGGGTTCGACGGCTACACCTTC.